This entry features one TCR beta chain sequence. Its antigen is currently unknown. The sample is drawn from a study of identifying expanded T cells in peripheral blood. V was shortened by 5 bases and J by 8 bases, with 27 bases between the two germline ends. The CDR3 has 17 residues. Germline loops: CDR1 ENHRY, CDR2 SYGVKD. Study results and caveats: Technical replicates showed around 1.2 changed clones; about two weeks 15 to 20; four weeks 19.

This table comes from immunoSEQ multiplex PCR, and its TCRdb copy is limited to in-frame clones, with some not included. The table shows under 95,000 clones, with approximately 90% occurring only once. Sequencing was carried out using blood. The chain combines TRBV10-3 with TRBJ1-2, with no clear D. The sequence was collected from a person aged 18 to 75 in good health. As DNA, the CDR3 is TGTGCCATCAGTAAGGTGGAGAGGGAGTTTCTTCTGGGGGGCTACACCTTC. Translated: CAISKVEREFLLGGYTF.